One and the same sample provided the 30 T cell receptor beta chains below, sequenced in a study of T-cell reconstitution after alpha-beta-depleted transplantation in children. Using unique molecular identifiers, the investigators prepared the TCRbeta library. One entry per CDR3 protein results from TCRdb running MiXCR on the PCR reads. The sample lists about 580,000 distinct CDR3 sequences; 23% were seen once. This specimen consisted of PBMCs, mostly from graft donor cells, obtained 360 days after TCRalphabeta/CD19-depleted stem cell transplant. These receptors were obtained from a boy younger than two who had a stem cell transplant for acute myeloid leukemia, so the T cells may come from the graft donor.

This chain links TRBV12-3 or TRBV12-4 with TRBJ2-2; a possible D gene is TRBD1 (5 bases). V lost 5 bases and J lost 7, with 11 bases in between. This CDR3 contains 13 residues. The CDR3 spells CASSAVGHGELFF. CDR3 in DNA: TGTGCCAGCAGTGCGGTGGGGCACGGGGAGCTGTTTTTT.

Here the CDR3 DNA reads TGTGCCAGCAGCGTAAAGGGTACAGGGAGGATAGAGACCCAGTACTTC. This translates into CASSVKGTGRIETQYF. The chain couples TRBV9 to TRBJ2-5, with D perhaps matching TRBD1 or TRBD2 (6 bases each). Germline V gene lookup returns CDR1 SGDLS and CDR2 YYNGEE. Trimming pared 1 base from V and 4 bases from J, leaving 17 bases between. This CDR3 has 16 residues.

V is TRBV7-6 and J is TRBJ1-2, with D unclear. This CDR3 has 14 residues. Looked up from germline, CDR1 is SGHVS and CDR2 is FNYEAQ. V dropped 3 bases and J dropped 4 bases, with 12 bases sitting between them. The CDR3 here is CASSFDDFGYGYTF. Written as DNA, the CDR3 is TGTGCCAGCAGCTTCGATGATTTTGGCTATGGCTACACCTTC.

The chain uses TRBV12-3 or TRBV12-4 and TRBJ1-4; the D is unclear. The CDR3 covers 14 residues. The CDR3 spells CTLRTRMANEKLFF. The CDR3 nucleotides read TGTACCCTCAGAACCCGCATGGCTAATGAAAAACTGTTTTTT.

This clonotype turned up a few times. The rearrangement uses TRBV27 and TRBJ2-7; maybe TRBD2 (6 bases). V was pared by 3 bases and J by 3 bases, with 15 bases between. The CDR3 spans 15 residues. The germline V gene has CDR1 MNHEY and CDR2 SMNVEV (reference sequence). CDR3 sequence (DNA): TGTGCCAGCAGTTTCGATGTCGGACTACTCTACGAGCAGTACTTC. Translating gives CASSFDVGLLYEQYF.

This chain links TRBV7-2 with TRBJ2-3; TRBD2 agrees at 8 bases. Germline V gene data show CDR1 as SGHTA and CDR2 as FQGNSA. The CDR3 is 16 amino acids. The V gene end was trimmed by 0 bases and the J gene end by 2 bases; junction bases not matched to a gene: 4. The DNA of the CDR3 is TGTGCCAGCAGCTTAGCTAGCGGGGTTAACACAGATACGCAGTATTTT. This gives the protein CASSLASGVNTDTQYF.

The CDR3 is CASSPDGKRWGNEKLFF. CDR3 nucleotides: TGTGCCAGCAGCCCCGACGGCAAACGGTGGGGTAATGAAAAACTGTTTTTT. The chain couples TRBV12-3 or TRBV12-4 to TRBJ1-4, with D unresolved. The CDR3 spans 17 residues. V lost 6 bases, J lost 4 bases, and 21 bases lay in between.

The chain is built from TRBV20-1 and TRBJ1-2; possible D gene TRBD1, 5 bases. V was pared by 2 bases and J by 4 bases, with 17 bases between. CDR1 DFQATT and CDR2 SNEGSKA come from the germline V gene (reference sequence). The CDR3 has 15 residues. CDR3 region: CSARKSWDGGYGYTF. CDR3 nucleotide sequence: TGCAGTGCTAGAAAGTCCTGGGACGGAGGCTATGGCTACACCTTC.

This clonotype came up a few times. V is TRBV12-3 or TRBV12-4 and J is TRBJ2-7, with D possibly TRBD2 on 6 matching bases. The V gene lost 6 bases and the J gene lost 7 bases, with 16 bases spanning the gap. The CDR3 spans 13 residues. The CDR3 loop reads CASSRTGRGEQYV. CDR3 in DNA: TGTGCCAGCAGCAGAACCGGACGGGGGGAGCAGTACGTC.

The CDR3 DNA follows: TGTGCCAGTGCGACAGGGAGCTCCTACAATGAGCAGTTCTTC. Protein sequence: CASATGSSYNEQFF. The rearrangement links TRBV10-3 to TRBJ2-1, with 7 bases lining up with TRBD1. Germline V gene data show CDR1 as ENHRY and CDR2 as SYGVKD. This CDR3 spans 14 amino acids. V lost 10 bases and J lost 0; bases outside the gene matches: 6.

The rearrangement joins TRBV7-2 to TRBJ1-1, with no clear D. The germline gives CDR1 SGHTA, CDR2 FQGNSA. V was pared by 5 bases and J by 0 bases, with 10 bases between. The CDR3 loop spans 14 amino acids. The CDR3 DNA follows: TGTGCCAGCAGCCTACAGAAAATGAACACTGAAGCTTTCTTT. Its protein is CASSLQKMNTEAFF.

This clonotype was detected many times. The chain links TRBV27 to TRBJ1-1; D might be TRBD1 (6 bases). Germline assignment: CDR1 MNHEY and CDR2 SMNVEV (reference sequence). The V end lost 3 bases, the J end lost 0 bases, and 11 bases lay between the germline ends. The CDR3 runs to 15 residues. This CDR3 reads CASSFSDRMNTEAFF. CDR3 nucleotide sequence: TGTGCCAGCAGTTTTTCTGACAGGATGAACACTGAAGCTTTCTTT.

The chain joins TRBV18 to TRBJ2-7; D possibly corresponds to TRBD2 (6 bases). Germline V gene data show CDR1 as KGHSH and CDR2 as LQKENI. This CDR3 has 14 residues. Trimming removed 6 bases from V and 6 bases from J, with 18 bases in between. The CDR3: CASSLKGAGSEQYF. The CDR3 DNA follows: TGTGCCAGCTCGCTGAAAGGGGCGGGGAGCGAGCAGTACTTC.

This clonotype was found many times. The rearrangement uses TRBV24-1 and TRBJ2-3, with D possibly matching TRBD2 (5 bases). Trimming took 2 bases from V and 6 from J, leaving 5 bases between them. Germline V gene sequence: CDR1 KGHDR, CDR2 SFDVKD. The CDR3 loop spans 12 amino acids. The CDR3 DNA reads as TGTGCCACCAGTGATTGGAGGGATACGCAGTATTTT. Amino acid sequence: CATSDWRDTQYF.

The CDR3 reads CASSLALDNYGYTF. The DNA of the CDR3 is TGTGCCAGCAGTTTAGCGCTGGATAACTATGGCTACACCTTC. The chain employs TRBV12-3 or TRBV12-4 and TRBJ1-2, with no clear D. V lost 0 bases and J lost 1, with 6 bases in between. The CDR3 is made up of 14 amino acids.

The chain is built from TRBV12-5 and TRBJ2-7, with a tentative D call TRBD1 (5 bases). V lost 8 bases and J lost 4, with 18 bases in between. Germline V CDR1 and CDR2: LGHNT, FRNRAP. The CDR3 runs 14 residues. CDR3 DNA sequence: TGTGCTAGTACAGGAGCACAGCTATGTTACGAGCAGTACGTC. This sequence encodes CASTGAQLCYEQYV.

This clonotype appeared a few times. The V and J genes are TRBV9 and TRBJ2-3, with D perhaps TRBD1 (6 bases). The V end lost 0 bases, the J end lost 5 bases, and 13 bases lay between the germline ends. Germline V gives CDR1 SGDLS, CDR2 YYNGEE. This CDR3 contains 15 residues. The CDR3 spells CASSVDDRLLDTQYF. DNA of the CDR3: TGTGCCAGCAGCGTAGACGACAGGTTGTTAGATACGCAGTATTTT.

This clonotype has a handful of counts. This chain connects TRBV29-1 to TRBJ2-5; 11 nucleotides match TRBD2. V shed 3 bases and J 4 bases; nucleotides not matched to a gene: 7. CDR1 and CDR2 (germline): SQVTM, ANQGSEA. The CDR3 has 15 residues. CDR3 protein: CSVDPPSGGRETQYF. The CDR3 nucleotides are TGCAGCGTTGATCCCCCTAGCGGGGGGCGAGAGACCCAGTACTTC.

The rearrangement links TRBV4-2 to TRBJ2-3; D uncertain. The CDR3 is made up of 16 amino acids. In germline, CDR1 is LGHNA, CDR2 YNFKEQ. Trimming stripped 4 bases from V and 0 bases from J, with 14 bases between. The CDR3 is CASSLARSGSTDTQYF. CDR3 DNA: TGTGCCAGCAGCCTCGCTCGGTCTGGTAGCACAGATACGCAGTATTTT.

The CDR3 DNA sequence: TGCAGTGCTAGAGCCTCTTGGACAGGGGGTGTAATTGGCAATCAGCCCCAGCATTTT. Its protein product is CSARASWTGGVIGNQPQHF. The gene calls are TRBV20-1 and TRBJ1-5; 10 positions agree with TRBD1. Germline-derived CDR1 and CDR2 are DFQATT and SNEGSKA (reference sequence). The J segment lost 2 bases and the V segment lost 1 base, leaving 14 bases of the junction unmatched. There are 19 residues in the CDR3.

This clonotype was recorded a few times. This chain connects TRBV12-3 or TRBV12-4 to TRBJ2-7, with 7 bases aligning to TRBD1. The V segment lost 2 bases and the J segment 2 bases; nucleotides outside the gene matches: 3. The CDR3 runs 14 residues. This CDR3 reads CASSLTGTAYEQYF. The CDR3 nucleotides are TGTGCCAGCAGTTTAACAGGGACAGCCTACGAGCAGTACTTC.

The chain has TRBV24-1 and TRBJ2-3; 10 positions agree with TRBD2. CDR3 length: 16 amino acids. CDR1 is KGHDR and CDR2 is SFDVKD in the germline V gene. J gave up 6 bases and V 4 bases, and 9 bases lay outside the gene matches. This chain's CDR3 is CATSDLGLAATDTQYF. The CDR3 bases are TGTGCCACCAGTGACCTAGGACTAGCGGCAACCGATACGCAGTATTTT.

In this sample, this clonotype turned up many times. This CDR3 reads CASSASRGQLGGEQYV. In DNA form, the CDR3 reads TGTGCCAGCAGTGCAAGCCGCGGGCAATTAGGGGGCGAGCAGTACGTC. The V gene is TRBV28, the J gene TRBJ2-7; D possibly corresponds to TRBD1 (6 bases). V was shortened by 5 bases and J by 6 bases, with 23 bases between the two germline ends. The CDR3 has 16 amino acids. Germline loops: CDR1 MDHEN, CDR2 SYDVKM.

The chain recombines TRBV12-3 or TRBV12-4 with TRBJ2-1, with D hard to call. The CDR3 length is 14 residues. The V and J ends lost 6 bases and 6 bases respectively, with 15 bases between them. The CDR3 DNA sequence: TGTGCCAGCAGAGACTGGTCGCCACTCAATGAGCAGTTCTTC. Translation gives CASRDWSPLNEQFF.

Many counts were recorded for this clonotype. The CDR3 nucleotides read TGTGCCAGCAGCTTCCGGGACTACAATGAGCAGTTCTTC. Its translation is CASSFRDYNEQFF. The chain couples TRBV5-6 to TRBJ2-1; a possible D gene is TRBD2 (5 bases). V was trimmed by 2 bases and J by 3 bases, leaving 6 bases between them. Germline V gene data show CDR1 as SGHDT and CDR2 as YYEEEE. The CDR3 totals 13 residues.

The chain employs TRBV20-1 and TRBJ2-7, with D hard to call. V was pared by 3 bases and J by 5 bases, with 8 bases between. The CDR3 extends over 11 amino acids. The germline CDR1 and CDR2 sequences are DFQATT and SNEGSKA (reference sequence). Here the CDR3 DNA reads TGCAGTGCTAGTAAAGTCGACGAGCAGTACGTC. Protein: CSASKVDEQYV.

This clonotype was seen a handful of times. This rearrangement joins TRBV13 to TRBJ2-7, with 7 bases identical to TRBD2. V lost 5 bases and J lost 6; bases outside the gene matches: 10. The CDR3 is 14 residues long. CDR1 and CDR2 from the germline V gene are PRHDT and FYEKMQ (reference sequence). The CDR3 sequence is CASSPEKPGGEQYF. The CDR3 region has the DNA TGTGCCAGCAGCCCTGAAAAGCCGGGGGGCGAGCAGTACTTC. Using reference TRBV13 and TRBJ2-7 for the parts outside the CDR3, the full variable domain is AAGVIQSPRHLIKEKRETATLKCYPIPRHDTVYWYQQGPGQDPQFLISFYEKMQSDKGSIPDRFSAQQFSDYHSELNMSSLELGDSALYFCASSPEKPGGEQYFGPGTRLTVT.

This clonotype was found a few times. The chain has TRBV20-1 and TRBJ2-5; D not certain. Germline lookup yields CDR1 DFQATT and CDR2 SNEGSKA (reference sequence). V was trimmed by 4 bases and J by 0 bases, leaving 6 bases between them. The CDR3 runs to 12 residues. This CDR3 is CSATADQETQYF. The CDR3 DNA sequence: TGCAGTGCTACGGCAGACCAAGAGACCCAGTACTTC.

The table lists this clonotype with a few counts. The chain has TRBV6-2 or TRBV6-3 and TRBJ1-2, with D hard to call. The CDR3 totals 11 residues. Deletions cut 2 bases from V and 6 bases from J, with 4 bases between. Germline CDR1 and CDR2: MNHEY and SVGEGT. The chain's CDR3 is CASSYGDGYTF. For the CDR3, the DNA is TGTGCCAGCAGTTACGGAGATGGCTACACCTTC.

The chain links TRBV4-2 to TRBJ2-3, with 8 bases identical to TRBD2. This CDR3 comprises 16 residues. Germline CDR1 LGHNA, CDR2 YNFKEQ. The ends lost 0 bases at V and 0 bases at J; junction bases unmatched: 2. CDR3 sequence (DNA): TGTGCCAGCAGCCAAGATAGCGGGGAGAGCACAGATACGCAGTATTTT. Encoded protein: CASSQDSGESTDTQYF.